This TCR beta chain was retrieved from a study of persistence of HIV-infected CD4 T cells. This was the immunoSEQ version 4 assay in survey mode. Here immunoSEQ multiplex PCR was the method, and the copy in TCRdb shows in-frame clones only, minus some. Among 40,000 or so clones listed, about 90% were seen once. Germline V gene sequence: CDR1 LGHNA, CDR2 YNFKEQ. Trimming took off 1 base at V and 3 bases at J, with 11 bases between the two ends. CDR3 size: 15 residues. With respect to this clone: Its matching antigen is unknown.

Cells were stimulated nonspecifically with anti-CD3/anti-CD28 magnetic beads. Sorting of responding CD4+ T cells relied on upregulated CD40 ligand together with CD69. The receptor's source is an adult man with HIV who was CMV-seropositive. The rearrangement links TRBV4-2 to TRBJ2-3; perhaps TRBD2 as D (7 bases). Sequenced material: CD4+ T cells sorted from PBMCs after approximately 20-hour stimulation, taken from a patient who received antiretroviral therapy. The CDR3 reads CASSQGAGATDTQYF. In DNA form, the CDR3 reads TGTGCCAGCAGCCAAGGGGCGGGGGCAACAGATACGCAGTATTTT.